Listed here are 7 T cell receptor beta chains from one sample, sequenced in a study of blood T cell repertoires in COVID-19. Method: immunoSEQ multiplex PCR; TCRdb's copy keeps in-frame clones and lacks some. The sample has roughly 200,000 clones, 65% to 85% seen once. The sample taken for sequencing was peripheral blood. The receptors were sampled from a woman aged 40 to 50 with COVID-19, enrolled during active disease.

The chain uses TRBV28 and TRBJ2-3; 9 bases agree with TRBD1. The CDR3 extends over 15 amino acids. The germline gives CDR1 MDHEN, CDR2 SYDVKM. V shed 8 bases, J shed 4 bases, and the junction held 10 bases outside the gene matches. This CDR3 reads CASPLPGQGPDTQYF. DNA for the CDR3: TGTGCCAGCCCACTCCCGGGACAGGGCCCAGATACGCAGTATTTT.

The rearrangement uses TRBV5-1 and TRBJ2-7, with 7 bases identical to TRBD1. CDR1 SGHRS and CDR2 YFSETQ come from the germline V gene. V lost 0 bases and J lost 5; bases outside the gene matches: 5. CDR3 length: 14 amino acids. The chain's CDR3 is CASSLGQGANEQYF. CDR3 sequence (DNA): TGCGCCAGCAGCTTGGGACAGGGAGCCAACGAGCAGTACTTC.

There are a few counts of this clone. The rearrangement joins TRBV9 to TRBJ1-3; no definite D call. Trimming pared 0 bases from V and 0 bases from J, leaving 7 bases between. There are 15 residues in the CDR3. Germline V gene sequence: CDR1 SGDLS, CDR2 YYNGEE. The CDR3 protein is CASSVEFSSGNTIYF. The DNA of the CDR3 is TGTGCCAGCAGCGTAGAATTCTCCTCTGGAAACACCATATATTTT.

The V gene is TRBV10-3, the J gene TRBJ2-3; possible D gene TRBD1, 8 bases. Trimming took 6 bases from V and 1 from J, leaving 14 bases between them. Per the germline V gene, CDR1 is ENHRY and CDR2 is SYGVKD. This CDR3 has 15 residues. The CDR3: CAIRPTGGGTDTQYF. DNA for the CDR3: TGTGCCATCAGGCCAACAGGGGGGGGCACAGATACGCAGTATTTT.

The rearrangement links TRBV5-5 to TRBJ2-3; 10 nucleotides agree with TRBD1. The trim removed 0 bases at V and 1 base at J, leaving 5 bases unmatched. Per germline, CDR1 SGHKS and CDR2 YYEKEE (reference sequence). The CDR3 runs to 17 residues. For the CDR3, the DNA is TGTGCCAGCAGCTTGGGGACAGGGGGGGTTGGCACAGATACGCAGTATTTT. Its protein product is CASSLGTGGVGTDTQYF.

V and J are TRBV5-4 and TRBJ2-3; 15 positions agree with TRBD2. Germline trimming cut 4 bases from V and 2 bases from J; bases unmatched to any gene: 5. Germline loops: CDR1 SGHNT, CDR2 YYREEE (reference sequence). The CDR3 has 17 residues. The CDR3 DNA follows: TGTGCCAGCAGCCCCGGACTAGCGGGAGGGGTCACAGATACGCAGTATTTT. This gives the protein CASSPGLAGGVTDTQYF.

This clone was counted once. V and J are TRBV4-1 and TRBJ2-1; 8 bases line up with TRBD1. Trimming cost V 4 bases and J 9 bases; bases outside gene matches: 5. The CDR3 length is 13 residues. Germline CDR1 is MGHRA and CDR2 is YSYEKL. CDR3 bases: TGCGCCAGCAGCCCAACAGGGGGTCTTGAGCAGTTCTTC. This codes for CASSPTGGLEQFF.